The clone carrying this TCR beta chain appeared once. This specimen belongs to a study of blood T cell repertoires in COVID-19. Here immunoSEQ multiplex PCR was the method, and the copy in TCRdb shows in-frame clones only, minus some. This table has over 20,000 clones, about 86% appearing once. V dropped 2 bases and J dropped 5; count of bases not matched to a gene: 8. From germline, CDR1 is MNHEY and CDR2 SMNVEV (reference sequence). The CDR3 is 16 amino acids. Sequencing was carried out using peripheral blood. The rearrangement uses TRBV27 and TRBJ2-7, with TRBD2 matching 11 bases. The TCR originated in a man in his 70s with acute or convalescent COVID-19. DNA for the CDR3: TGTGCCAGCAGTTTAATCACTAGCGGGAGTTTGAACGAGCAGTACTTC. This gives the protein CASSLITSGSLNEQYF.